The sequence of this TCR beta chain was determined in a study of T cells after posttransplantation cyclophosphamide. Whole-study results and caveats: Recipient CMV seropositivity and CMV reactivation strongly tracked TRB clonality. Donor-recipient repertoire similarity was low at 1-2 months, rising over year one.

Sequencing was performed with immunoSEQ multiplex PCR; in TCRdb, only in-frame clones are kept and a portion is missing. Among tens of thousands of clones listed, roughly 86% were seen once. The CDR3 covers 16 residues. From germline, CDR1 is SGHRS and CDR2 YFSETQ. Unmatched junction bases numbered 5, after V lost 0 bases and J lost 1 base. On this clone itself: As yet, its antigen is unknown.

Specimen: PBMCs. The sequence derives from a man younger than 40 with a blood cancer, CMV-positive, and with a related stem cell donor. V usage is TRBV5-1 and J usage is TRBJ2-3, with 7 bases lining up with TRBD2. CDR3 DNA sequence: TGCGCCAGCAGCTTGGTAGGACTAGGAGGCACAGATACGCAGTATTTT. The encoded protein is CASSLVGLGGTDTQYF.